The entry below gives a single TCR beta chain sequence along with its context. The antigen is unknown. This specimen belongs to a study of cytomegalovirus exposure and HLA in healthy donors. The PCR employed 60 Vbeta primers together with 13 Jbeta primers. Sequencing used immunoSEQ multiplex PCR; TCRdb keeps in-frame clones, though not all of them. Among about 190,000 clones listed, more than 60% were seen once. Germline CDR1 reads SGHRS; CDR2 reads YFSETQ. The V gene lost 0 bases and the J gene lost 5 bases, with 11 bases spanning the gap. This CDR3 has 15 residues. Findings and caveats of the study: One later analysis reportedly identified an Asian-associated ancestry cluster that showed fewer N-insertions than the roughly 670-donor mean.

Sample: PBMCs. This chain joins TRBV5-1 and TRBJ2-2; D perhaps matches TRBD2 (5 bases). The source is a woman aged 25-40 years in good health and CMV-seropositive. The CDR3 region is CASSLEGEGTGELFF. CDR3 DNA: TGCGCCAGCAGCTTGGAGGGTGAGGGAACCGGGGAGCTGTTTTTT.